This TCR beta chain derives from a study of T cell changes during pregnancy in multiple sclerosis. CDR1 and CDR2 (germline): SGDLS, YYNGEE. This CDR3 is 15 amino acids long. Deletions cut 0 bases from V and 1 base from J, with 10 bases between. The protocol was immunoSEQ multiplex PCR, while the TCRdb copy is restricted to in-frame clones and leaves out a portion. The table has about 31,000 clones, around 91% seen once. This clone has only a few counts. The receptor comes from a female donor with multiple sclerosis, enrolled in a pregnancy study. J is TRBJ1-1 and V is TRBV9, with a weak D call TRBD1 (5 bases). Material: CD8+ T cells from peripheral blood mononuclear cells, obtained in the second trimester of pregnancy. The CDR3 spells CASSVVDSRNTEAFF. The CDR3 region has the DNA TGTGCCAGCAGCGTAGTTGACAGTCGGAACACTGAAGCTTTCTTT.